These 28 T cell receptor beta chains originate from one sample sequenced in a study of blood T cell repertoires in COVID-19. Here immunoSEQ multiplex PCR was the method, and the copy in TCRdb shows in-frame clones only, minus some. This sample has under 150,000 clones, with more than 75% found just once. Sample: peripheral blood. Source of these receptors: a man aged 50 to 60 with acute or convalescent COVID-19.

V is TRBV5-4 and J is TRBJ1-5, with D unresolved. CDR1 is SGHNT, CDR2 YYREEE, per germline (reference sequence). This CDR3 contains 15 residues. The V gene lost 0 bases and the J gene lost 7 bases, with 14 bases spanning the gap. The CDR3 sequence: CASSLAPGSGQPQHF. The CDR3 nucleotides read TGTGCCAGCAGCTTGGCCCCGGGGAGCGGGCAGCCCCAGCATTTT.

V is TRBV5-1 and J is TRBJ2-1; 14 nucleotides agree with TRBD2. This CDR3 is built from 18 residues. Germline V gives CDR1 SGHRS, CDR2 YFSETQ. The junction had 14 bases not matched to a gene; V was cut back by 3 bases and J by 9 bases. DNA for the CDR3: TGCGCCAGCAGCTACACCACCGGGACTAGCGGGAGAAGGGGTGAGCAGTTCTTC. Protein: CASSYTTGTSGRRGEQFF. The full variable domain, in which reference TRBV5-1 and TRBJ2-1 provide the parts outside the CDR3, is KAGVTQTPRYLIKTRGQQVTLSCSPISGHRSVSWYQQTPGQGLQFLFEYFSETQRNKGNFPGRFSGRQFSNSRSEMNVSTLELGDSALYLCASSYTTGTSGRRGEQFFGPGTRLTVL.

The chain combines TRBV4-1 with TRBJ1-5, with no clear D. The CDR3 is 13 residues long. Germline CDR1 and CDR2: MGHRA and YSYEKL. V lost 1 base, J lost 5 bases, and 6 bases lay in between. In DNA, the CDR3 is TGCGCCAGCAGCCAAGCGACACATCAGCCCCAGCATTTT. Translating it yields CASSQATHQPQHF.

This clone was seen only once. The V and J genes are TRBV5-4 and TRBJ2-1, with D tentatively TRBD1 (6 bases). Germline V lookup: CDR1 SGHNT, CDR2 YYREEE (reference sequence). V lost 0 bases and J lost 7, with 14 bases in between. This CDR3 has 15 residues. CDR3 sequence reads: CASSLGGLAENEQFF. Here the CDR3 DNA reads TGTGCCAGCAGCTTGGGGGGGCTCGCGGAGAATGAGCAGTTCTTC.

The rearrangement joins TRBV6-2 or TRBV6-3 to TRBJ2-7, with TRBD1 as a possible D gene (6 bases). V was cut by 6 bases and J by 4 bases, with 19 bases left in between. The CDR3 loop spans 15 amino acids. CDR1 MNHEY and CDR2 SVGEGT come from the germline V gene. The CDR3 loop reads CASSPIGQNGYEQYF. In DNA form, the CDR3 reads TGTGCCAGCAGCCCTATCGGACAGAACGGGTACGAGCAGTACTTC.

The chain has TRBV7-8 and TRBJ2-7, with TRBD2 matching over 14 bases. V dropped 1 base and J dropped 0; count of bases not matched to a gene: 5. The germline gives CDR1 SGHVS, CDR2 FQNEAQ. The CDR3 spans 18 residues. The CDR3 coding sequence is TGTGCCAGCAGCTTAGTGCGGGGACTAGCGGGGGTCTCCTACGAGCAGTACTTC. Translating gives CASSLVRGLAGVSYEQYF.

The chain recombines TRBV5-4 with TRBJ1-5; D is uncertain. The CDR3 has 15 amino acids. CDR1 and CDR2 from the germline V gene are SGHNT and YYREEE (reference sequence). Trimming removed 1 base at V and 7 bases at J, with 15 bases between. This CDR3 is CASSLTPDPEQPQHF. CDR3 in DNA: TGTGCCAGCAGCTTGACCCCAGATCCGGAGCAGCCCCAGCATTTT. Full variable domain (remainder filled in from reference TRBV5-4 and TRBJ1-5): ETGVTQSPTHLIKTRGQQVTLRCSSQSGHNTVSWYQQALGQGPQFIFQYYREEENGRGNFPPRFSGLQFPNYSSELNVNALELDDSALYLCASSLTPDPEQPQHFGDGTRLSIL.

V is TRBV29-1 and J is TRBJ2-7, with a tentative D call TRBD1 (6 bases). Germline CDR1 SQVTM, CDR2 ANQGSEA. Trimming stripped 5 bases from V and 0 bases from J, with 14 bases between. CDR3 length: 14 residues. The CDR3 DNA reads TGCAGCGTTACCGGGACACTAAACTCCTACGAGCAGTACTTC. Residues: CSVTGTLNSYEQYF.

The rearrangement links TRBV11-3 to TRBJ2-5; 7 nucleotides match TRBD2. CDR1 and CDR2 (germline): SGHNT, YENEEA. Germline trimming cut 1 base from V and 2 bases from J; bases unmatched to any gene: 7. The length of the CDR3 is 16 residues. CDR3 region: CASSLAWERGQETQYF. In DNA form, the CDR3 reads TGTGCCAGCAGCTTAGCTTGGGAGCGGGGACAAGAGACCCAGTACTTC. The entire variable domain, with the rest obtained from reference TRBV11-3 and TRBJ2-5, is as follows: EAGVVQSPRYKIIEKKQPVAFWCNPISGHNTLYWYLQNLGQGPELLIRYENEEAVDDSQLPKDRFSAERLKGVDSTLKIQPAELGDSAVYLCASSLAWERGQETQYFGPGTRLLVL.

The chain has TRBV30 and TRBJ2-6; no reliable D call. Trimming removed 5 bases from V and 4 bases from J, with 12 bases in between. Germline V gene data show CDR1 as GTSNPN and CDR2 as SVGIG (reference sequence). The CDR3 sequence is 14 residues long. For the CDR3, the DNA is TGTGCCTGGTCCCGGTGGTCCGGGGCCAACGTCCTGACTTTC. Protein sequence: CAWSRWSGANVLTF.

V usage is TRBV5-1 and J usage is TRBJ2-7, with D possibly matching TRBD1 (6 bases). Germline V gene sequence: CDR1 SGHRS, CDR2 YFSETQ. V was trimmed by 7 bases and J by 5 bases, leaving 25 bases between them. The CDR3 runs to 16 residues. The DNA of the CDR3 is TGCGCCAGCCGCAGAGTAGAGAACAGGGCTTACGACGAGCAGTACTTC. It encodes CASRRVENRAYDEQYF.

V and J are TRBV30 and TRBJ1-6, with 8 positions matching TRBD1. Per germline, CDR1 GTSNPN and CDR2 SVGIG (reference sequence). V lost 3 bases to trimming and J lost 10 bases; unmatched junction nucleotides: 5. The CDR3 loop spans 13 amino acids. The CDR3 spells CAWRDRESSPLHF. The CDR3 DNA reads TGTGCCTGGAGGGACAGGGAAAGCTCACCCCTCCACTTT.

This clone is classed as medium-sized. The chain links TRBV5-6 to TRBJ1-1; TRBD1 matches at 8 bases. V shed 4 bases, J shed 11 bases, and the junction held 7 bases outside the gene matches. The V gene's germline CDR1 is SGHDT and CDR2 YYEEEE. CDR3 size: 12 residues. For the CDR3, the DNA is TGTGCCAGCAGCCCCAGGGGGCGCTGGGCTTTCTTT. Its translation is CASSPRGRWAFF.

The CDR3 region has the DNA TGTGCCAGCAGCCGTGAAGGGGCTAATGAAAAACTGTTTTTT. Translated, it gives CASSREGANEKLFF. The gene calls are TRBV7-9 and TRBJ1-4, with D perhaps matching TRBD1 (5 bases). The germline gives CDR1 SEHNR, CDR2 FQNEAQ (reference sequence). V was shortened by 5 bases and J by 3 bases, with 10 bases between the two germline ends. The CDR3 has 14 residues.

The CDR3: CASSPQGLAGGRTDTQYF. The DNA of the CDR3 is TGTGCCAGCAGCCCCCAGGGCCTAGCGGGAGGCCGCACAGATACGCAGTATTTT. This chain links TRBV9 with TRBJ2-3; the match to TRBD2 covers 11 bases. Germline CDR1 and CDR2: SGDLS and YYNGEE. The length of the CDR3 is 18 residues. After removal of 4 bases from V and 1 base from J, the junction contained 11 bases not matched to a gene.

V gene TRBV7-9 combines with J gene TRBJ1-1; 11 bases fit TRBD1. CDR3 length equals 16 residues. After removal of 5 bases from V and 0 bases from J, the junction contained 5 bases not matched to a gene. Germline V CDR1 and CDR2: SEHNR, FQNEAQ (reference sequence). The CDR3 bases are TGTGCCAGCAGCCGGGACAGGGGGGCCCTGAACACTGAAGCTTTCTTT. Amino acids: CASSRDRGALNTEAFF.

The J gene is TRBJ2-5, the V gene TRBV5-4; the D gene is possibly TRBD2 (6 bases). Germline CDR1 reads SGHNT; CDR2 reads YYREEE (reference sequence). The CDR3 loop spans 13 amino acids. Between the trimmed V and J ends, which lost 5 bases and 2 bases, there was a span of 10 bases. The CDR3 nucleotides are TGTGCCAGCAGACCCCGGGGGCAAGAGACCCAGTACTTC. Its protein is CASRPRGQETQYF. Combining the CDR3 with reference TRBV5-4 and TRBJ2-5 gives the whole variable domain ETGVTQSPTHLIKTRGQQVTLRCSSQSGHNTVSWYQQALGQGPQFIFQYYREEENGRGNFPPRFSGLQFPNYSSELNVNALELDDSALYLCASRPRGQETQYFGPGTRLLVL.

The J gene is TRBJ1-2, the V gene TRBV29-1; the D is unclear. V lost 2 bases, J lost 2 bases, and 15 bases lay in between. The CDR3 is 15 amino acids. Germline V gene data show CDR1 as SQVTM and CDR2 as ANQGSEA. As DNA, the CDR3 is TGCAGCGTTGAACGGTATCCAACCCCAAACTATGGCTACACCTTC. Translation: CSVERYPTPNYGYTF.

This chain joins TRBV10-3 and TRBJ2-5, with a possible D match to TRBD2 (5 bases). The CDR3 contains 11 residues. V gave up 8 bases and J gave up 5 bases, with 9 bases separating them. In germline, CDR1 is ENHRY, CDR2 SYGVKD. CDR3 coding DNA: TGTGCCATCCGGGATACGGAGACCCAGTACTTC. Translation gives CAIRDTETQYF.

The J gene is TRBJ1-2, the V gene TRBV7-2; TRBD1 agrees at 8 bases. CDR3 length: 13 residues. Germline V gene sequence: CDR1 SGHTA, CDR2 FQGNSA. V shed 6 bases, J shed 4 bases, and the junction held 4 bases outside the gene matches. CDR3 DNA: TGTGCCAGCAGAGGACAGGGAAGCTATGGCTACACCTTC. It yields the protein CASRGQGSYGYTF.

This clone appeared once. The chain combines TRBV13 with TRBJ2-1, with D perhaps TRBD2 (5 bases). V was cut by 2 bases and J by 5 bases, with 10 bases left in between. Germline CDR1 reads PRHDT; CDR2 reads FYEKMQ (reference sequence). The CDR3 runs to 14 residues. This chain's CDR3 is CASSLTSDHNEQFF. The CDR3 DNA follows: TGTGCCAGCAGCTTAACTAGTGATCACAATGAGCAGTTCTTC.

The rearrangement links TRBV7-2 to TRBJ2-3; no clear D. The V end was cut by 7 bases, the J end by 5 bases, with 13 bases between. This CDR3 has 13 residues. Germline V lookup: CDR1 SGHTA, CDR2 FQGNSA. CDR3: CASTPQTGDTQYF. The DNA of the CDR3 is TGTGCCAGCACACCACAAACGGGAGATACGCAGTATTTT.

The chain carries TRBV2 and TRBJ1-2; 9 bases are shared with TRBD1. CDR3 size: 14 residues. The germline V gene encodes CDR1 SNHLY and CDR2 FYNNEI. V dropped 6 bases and J dropped 0; count of bases not matched to a gene: 2. CDR3 in DNA: TGTGCCAGCAGGGGACAGGGATCTAACTATGGCTACACCTTC. Its translation is CASRGQGSNYGYTF.

The chain recombines TRBV6-1 with TRBJ2-2; 7 bases agree with TRBD1. After removal of 3 bases from V and 6 bases from J, the junction contained 4 bases not matched to a gene. The germline gives CDR1 MNHNS, CDR2 SASEGT. CDR3 length: 14 residues. This CDR3 reads CASSDRGLAGELFF. In DNA form, the CDR3 reads TGTGCCAGCAGTGACAGGGGGTTGGCCGGGGAGCTGTTTTTT.

The V and J genes are TRBV7-9 and TRBJ1-2, with D perhaps matching TRBD1 (6 bases). The V end lost 4 bases, the J end lost 8 bases, and 14 bases lay between the germline ends. This CDR3 is built from 13 residues. CDR1 SEHNR and CDR2 FQNEAQ come from the germline V gene (reference sequence). This chain's CDR3 is CASSSPGVGGYTF. CDR3 in DNA: TGTGCCAGCAGCTCACCAGGGGTCGGGGGCTACACCTTC.

The gene calls are TRBV6-1 and TRBJ2-7; weak D call: TRBD1 (6 bases). The germline gives CDR1 MNHNS, CDR2 SASEGT. The CDR3 runs 14 residues. Trimming cost V 3 bases and J 4 bases, with 13 bases left between them. As DNA, the CDR3 is TGTGCCAGCAGTGACGGACCTCAGGGGTACGAGCAGTACTTC. This translates into CASSDGPQGYEQYF.

V and J are TRBV7-2 and TRBJ1-5; D unresolved. From germline, CDR1 is SGHTA and CDR2 FQGNSA. Trimming removed 0 bases at V and 5 bases at J, with 11 bases between. There are 15 residues in the CDR3. The CDR3 bases are TGTGCCAGCAGCTTAGCGCATGGCGGGTATCAGCCCCAGCATTTT. Residues: CASSLAHGGYQPQHF.

This clone has a single count. The chain employs TRBV29-1 and TRBJ1-4; 9 bases are a match to TRBD1. With V trimmed by 3 bases and J by 0 bases, 5 bases remained unmatched. Per germline, CDR1 SQVTM and CDR2 ANQGSEA. This CDR3 is built from 16 residues. DNA for the CDR3: TGCAGCGTTGAGGGACAGGGTATGGCAACTAATGAAAAACTGTTTTTT. Translated, it gives CSVEGQGMATNEKLFF.